This record looks at one T cell receptor (beta chain) sequence and its context. Both 60 Vbeta primers and 13 Jbeta primers went into the PCR. Sequencing was performed with immunoSEQ multiplex PCR; in TCRdb, only in-frame clones are kept and a portion is missing. Here the sample spans some 250,000 clones, around 80% being singletons. The source of the sample is a study of cytomegalovirus exposure and HLA in healthy donors. Germline V gene data show CDR1 as SGHKS and CDR2 as YYEKEE (reference sequence). The CDR3 is made up of 17 amino acids. Deletions cut 3 bases from V and 2 bases from J, with 21 bases between.

Sequenced sample: PBMCs. The rearrangement uses TRBV5-5 and TRBJ2-7; maybe TRBD2 (5 bases). This clonotype originated in a woman between 35 and 50 years old in good health and CMV-seropositive. CDR3 loop: CASSYIPGDTLAYEQYF. CDR3 sequence (DNA): TGTGCCAGCAGCTATATTCCCGGGGATACTCTTGCCTACGAGCAGTACTTC.